Below are 31 T cell receptor beta chains sequenced from a single sample in a study of OX40 agonist ivuxolimab in advanced cancers. Assay: immunoSEQ multiplex PCR; the TCRdb copy retains only in-frame clones and omits some. The sample holds 50,000 to 65,000 clones, roughly nine tenths seen once. Sequenced material: CD4+ or CD8+ T cells sorted from blood, taken in a trial of the OX40 agonist ivuxolimab. The receptors shown here come from an adult with an advanced solid tumor such as melanoma, head and neck, liver or kidney cancer.

The CDR3 spells CASSNNGGASTDTQYF. For the CDR3, the DNA is TGTGCCAGCAGCAACAACGGGGGGGCTAGCACAGATACGCAGTATTTT. This chain connects TRBV5-4 to TRBJ2-3, with 8 bases lining up with TRBD2. The ends lost 4 bases at V and 0 bases at J; junction bases unmatched: 7. The CDR3 is 16 amino acids. Germline lookup yields CDR1 SGHNT and CDR2 YYREEE (reference sequence).

The V call is TRBV6-1, the J call TRBJ2-3, with 9 bases lining up with TRBD1. The V segment lost 4 bases and the J segment 2 bases; nucleotides outside the gene matches: 4. The V gene's germline CDR1 is MNHNS and CDR2 SASEGT. The CDR3 runs 15 residues. CDR3 DNA: TGTGCCAGCAGTGTGGGACAGGGCCTCACAGATACGCAGTATTTT. Its translation: CASSVGQGLTDTQYF.

The chain recombines TRBV11-2 with TRBJ2-5; 7 bases align to TRBD1. V was pared by 5 bases and J by 5 bases, with 8 bases of the junction left unmatched. CDR1 SGHAT and CDR2 FQNNGV come from the germline V gene. The CDR3 is made up of 14 amino acids. The CDR3: CASSPPQGMETQYF. DNA of the CDR3: TGTGCCAGCAGCCCCCCACAGGGGATGGAGACCCAGTACTTC.

The V gene is TRBV5-1, the J gene TRBJ2-5; TRBD1 agrees at 7 bases. Unmatched junction bases numbered 9, after V lost 2 bases and J lost 2 bases. Germline V gene lookup returns CDR1 SGHRS and CDR2 YFSETQ. The CDR3 is 16 amino acids. The CDR3 DNA reads TGCGCCAGCAGCTTTAGAAGGGGGCCAAGGCAAGAGACCCAGTACTTC. Translation gives CASSFRRGPRQETQYF. The whole variable domain, remainder taken from reference TRBV5-1 and TRBJ2-5, is KAGVTQTPRYLIKTRGQQVTLSCSPISGHRSVSWYQQTPGQGLQFLFEYFSETQRNKGNFPGRFSGRQFSNSRSEMNVSTLELGDSALYLCASSFRRGPRQETQYFGPGTRLLVL.

J is TRBJ1-2 and V is TRBV6-6, with D possibly matching TRBD1 (6 bases). Trimming left V 4 bases short and J 3 bases short, with 6 bases between. The CDR3 consists of 12 residues. Germline V gene data show CDR1 as MNHNY and CDR2 as SVGAGI (reference sequence). The CDR3 DNA reads TGTGCCAGCAGTTGGACAGACTATGGCTACACCTTC. Protein sequence: CASSWTDYGYTF.

Points on this clone: Other nucleotide sequences in the sample specify the same CDR3. CDR3: CASSPSPGAGETQYF. In nucleotides, the CDR3 is TGTGCCAGCTCACCCTCCCCGGGGGCAGGGGAGACCCAGTACTTC. The chain is built from TRBV18 and TRBJ2-5; D may correspond to TRBD1 or TRBD2 (6 bases each). Germline CDR1 KGHSH, CDR2 LQKENI. Trimming removed 3 bases at V and 5 bases at J, with 16 bases between. The CDR3 has 15 amino acids.

The rearrangement uses TRBV5-5 and TRBJ2-2; a weak D match, TRBD1 (6 bases). The CDR3 extends over 15 amino acids. V was cut by 2 bases and J by 3 bases, with 11 bases left in between. The V gene's germline CDR1 is SGHKS and CDR2 YYEKEE (reference sequence). The DNA of the CDR3 is TGTGCCAGCAGCTTTCTGGCAGGGGACACCGGGGAGCTGTTTTTT. It codes for CASSFLAGDTGELFF.

This chain joins TRBV7-2 and TRBJ2-2; a possible D gene is TRBD1 (6 bases). Trimming took off 6 bases at V and 0 bases at J, with 14 bases between the two ends. Looked up from germline, CDR1 is SGHTA and CDR2 is FQGNSA. This CDR3 is built from 16 residues. The CDR3, as DNA: TGTGCCAGCAGTCAACAGGGAATCGCGAACACCGGGGAGCTGTTTTTT. It codes for CASSQQGIANTGELFF.

The chain employs TRBV6-5 and TRBJ2-7, with 7 bases fitting TRBD1. Germline-derived CDR1 and CDR2 are MNHEY and SVGAGI. The CDR3 runs 14 residues. V shed 2 bases, J shed 3 bases, and the junction held 4 bases outside the gene matches. This CDR3 reads CASSYLGQNYEQYF. The CDR3 DNA reads as TGTGCCAGCAGTTACCTGGGACAGAACTACGAGCAGTACTTC.

In regard to this clone: Its ends do not fully match the called genes, so a read error is possible. V and J are TRBV5-6 and TRBJ2-2; D not certain. Germline CDR1 is SGHDT and CDR2 is YYEEEE. The CDR3 length is 12 residues. CDR3 sequence reads: CASRLRTGELFF. The CDR3 DNA is TGTGCCAGCCGCTTACGTACCGGGGAGCTGTTTTTT.

The chain combines TRBV29-1 with TRBJ1-1; the D gene is possibly TRBD1 (6 bases). This CDR3 is 14 amino acids long. Looked up from germline, CDR1 is SQVTM and CDR2 is ANQGSEA. Here the CDR3 reads CRCFPPGERPEAFF. Here the CDR3 DNA reads TGCAGATGCTTTCCCCCAGGGGAGCGGCCTGAAGCTTTCTTT.

This clone was seen only a few times. The rearrangement uses TRBV19 and TRBJ1-6, with 10 bases that match TRBD1. CDR3 length: 15 amino acids. Losses at the gene ends were 6 bases for V and 6 bases for J; bases not matched to a gene: 5. Germline V gives CDR1 LNHDA, CDR2 SQIVND (reference sequence). In nucleotides, the CDR3 is TGTGCCAGTAGGGCGGACAGGGGGATTAATTCACCCCTCCACTTT. Residues: CASRADRGINSPLHF.

The rearrangement joins TRBV5-1 to TRBJ1-1; 9 positions agree with TRBD1. V dropped 0 bases and J dropped 3; count of bases not matched to a gene: 3. The CDR3 totals 15 residues. In germline, CDR1 is SGHRS, CDR2 YFSETQ. The CDR3 region is CASSLEDRGYTEAFF. CDR3 in DNA: TGCGCCAGCAGCTTGGAAGACAGGGGGTACACTGAAGCTTTCTTT.

This chain connects TRBV10-2 to TRBJ2-2; 9 bases agree with TRBD1. The CDR3 sequence is 16 residues long. Germline CDR1 is WSHSY and CDR2 is SAAADI. Germline trimming cut 5 bases from V and 6 bases from J; bases unmatched to any gene: 10. The CDR3 bases are TGCGCCAGCAGTATGACAGGGGGGATAATCGCCGGGGAGCTGTTTTTT. Translating it yields CASSMTGGIIAGELFF.

This clone showed up just a few times. The rearrangement joins TRBV6-1 to TRBJ2-7; D not certain. Germline V gene sequence: CDR1 MNHNS, CDR2 SASEGT. Between the trimmed V and J ends, which lost 8 bases and 7 bases, there was a span of 18 bases. The CDR3 loop spans 13 amino acids. CDR3 in amino acids: CASAPSPAWEQYF. CDR3 coding DNA: TGTGCCAGCGCCCCATCGCCGGCATGGGAGCAGTACTTC.

The chain combines TRBV30 with TRBJ1-6; 7 bases are shared with TRBD1. Losses at the gene ends were 0 bases for V and 0 bases for J; bases not matched to a gene: 5. The CDR3 is made up of 17 amino acids. Germline lookup yields CDR1 GTSNPN and CDR2 SVGIG (reference sequence). For the CDR3, the DNA is TGTGCCTGGAGTGTATCTTCAGGGGGCTCCTATAATTCACCCCTCCACTTT. Amino acids: CAWSVSSGGSYNSPLHF.

The chain links TRBV28 to TRBJ1-5; 9 positions match TRBD1. CDR1 MDHEN and CDR2 SYDVKM come from the germline V gene. The CDR3 totals 15 residues. V was clipped by 2 bases and J by 5 bases; unmatched bases: 4. CDR3 loop: CASSLGGQGDQPQHF. The DNA for the CDR3 is TGTGCCAGCAGTTTAGGGGGACAGGGAGATCAGCCCCAGCATTTT.

The V and J genes are TRBV5-6 and TRBJ1-5; tentative D call: TRBD1 (6 bases). The CDR3 contains 16 residues. CDR1 is SGHDT and CDR2 is YYEEEE in the germline V gene. V lost 4 bases to trimming and J lost 6 bases, with 20 bases between them. The CDR3 sequence: CASSQFEGTPFQPQHF. CDR3 nucleotides: TGTGCCAGCAGCCAGTTTGAAGGGACACCATTTCAGCCCCAGCATTTT.

This chain uses TRBV30 with TRBJ2-3, with 8 nucleotides matching TRBD2. Germline V CDR1 and CDR2: GTSNPN, SVGIG (reference sequence). V dropped 0 bases and J dropped 8; count of bases not matched to a gene: 10. The CDR3 runs to 15 residues. CDR3 in DNA: TGTGCCTGGAGTGTAAAGGGACTAGGGACGGCTACGCAGTATTTT. Protein sequence: CAWSVKGLGTATQYF.

This clone was seen only once. The chain recombines TRBV30 with TRBJ1-2, with D possibly matching TRBD1 (5 bases). CDR3 length: 13 amino acids. V was shortened by 3 bases and J by 8 bases, with 16 bases between the two germline ends. Germline assignment: CDR1 GTSNPN and CDR2 SVGIG (reference sequence). DNA of the CDR3: TGTGCCTGGAGCCCTCTTAACCAGGGCGGCTACACCTTC. Protein sequence: CAWSPLNQGGYTF.

The chain combines TRBV30 with TRBJ1-2; 7 nucleotides line up with TRBD1. Germline lookup yields CDR1 GTSNPN and CDR2 SVGIG (reference sequence). V shed 5 bases and J 4 bases; nucleotides not matched to a gene: 4. CDR3 size: 12 residues. This CDR3 is CAWEDRIYGYTF. CDR3 nucleotide sequence: TGTGCCTGGGAGGACAGGATCTATGGCTACACCTTC.

This chain joins TRBV6-1 and TRBJ1-5; D remains ambiguous. The V and J ends lost 0 bases and 9 bases respectively, with 12 bases between them. In germline, CDR1 is MNHNS, CDR2 SASEGT. CDR3 length: 14 amino acids. The CDR3 sequence: CASSEAAGVRPQHF. CDR3 DNA: TGTGCCAGCAGTGAAGCCGCCGGGGTACGGCCCCAGCATTTT.

V gene TRBV5-1 combines with J gene TRBJ1-2; TRBD1 might be the D (6 bases). CDR3 length: 17 amino acids. The V and J ends lost 0 bases and 5 bases respectively, with 20 bases between them. The V gene's germline CDR1 is SGHRS and CDR2 YFSETQ. In nucleotides, the CDR3 is TGCGCCAGCAGCTTGGCCGGGCAGGGGTCGACCAGATATGGCTACACCTTC. This translates into CASSLAGQGSTRYGYTF.

V is TRBV30 and J is TRBJ1-1; 7 positions agree with TRBD1. The CDR3 length is 15 residues. From germline, CDR1 is GTSNPN and CDR2 SVGIG (reference sequence). V shed 3 bases, J shed 4 bases, and the junction held 11 bases outside the gene matches. The CDR3 coding sequence is TGTGCCTGGAGGCGGGGGGACGCAGGGGGCACTGAAGCTTTCTTT. Its translation: CAWRRGDAGGTEAFF.

This chain links TRBV2 with TRBJ2-5, with TRBD2 matching over 9 bases. V lost 6 bases to trimming and J lost 4 bases; unmatched junction nucleotides: 12. The CDR3 sequence is 16 residues long. Germline CDR1 and CDR2: SNHLY and FYNNEI. The CDR3 sequence is CASRVSAASGVETQYF. The CDR3 nucleotides read TGTGCCAGCAGGGTTAGTGCGGCTAGCGGGGTAGAGACCCAGTACTTC.

The V and J genes are TRBV4-2 and TRBJ1-2, with D unclear. This CDR3 has 14 amino acids. Germline V gene sequence: CDR1 LGHNA, CDR2 YNFKEQ. V lost 4 bases and J lost 3, with 12 bases in between. CDR3 sequence: CASSRDASDYGYTF. The CDR3 nucleotides read TGTGCCAGCAGCCGGGATGCATCTGACTATGGCTACACCTTC.

This clone was detected once. This chain links TRBV9 with TRBJ2-6; TRBD1 matches at 8 bases. The V gene's germline CDR1 is SGDLS and CDR2 YYNGEE. The junction had 10 bases not matched to a gene; V was cut back by 3 bases and J by 2 bases. This CDR3 region has 18 residues. Here the CDR3 DNA reads TGTGCCAGCAGCGCACAACCGGGACAGGCTCCTGGGGCCAACGTCCTGACTTTC. The encoded protein is CASSAQPGQAPGANVLTF.

This clone was picked up one time. V is TRBV11-2 and J is TRBJ1-3; D unclear. Germline V gene lookup returns CDR1 SGHAT and CDR2 FQNNGV. Trimming took 5 bases from V and 4 from J, leaving 12 bases between them. This CDR3 has 14 amino acids. The CDR3 nucleotides read TGTGCCAGCAGCCTTGAGGCACGGGGAAACACCATATATTTT. Protein product: CASSLEARGNTIYF.

V gene TRBV5-5 combines with J gene TRBJ2-7; D uncertain. The CDR3 extends over 13 amino acids. With 0 bases removed from V and 7 bases from J, the gap between germline ends came to 11 bases. Germline V gene lookup returns CDR1 SGHKS and CDR2 YYEKEE (reference sequence). CDR3 in amino acids: CASSLGYVGEQYF. The CDR3 region has the DNA TGTGCCAGCAGCTTGGGTTACGTCGGGGAGCAGTACTTC.

The chain is built from TRBV19 and TRBJ1-2; D gene ambiguous. The germline V and J ends were trimmed by 6 bases and 2 bases, with 13 bases remaining between them. The CDR3 is 14 amino acids. Germline values: CDR1 LNHDA, CDR2 SQIVND (reference sequence). CDR3 nucleotide sequence: TGTGCCAGTAGATCCACCGGGGAGAACTATGGCTACACCTTC. Its protein is CASRSTGENYGYTF.

J is TRBJ2-2 and V is TRBV19; 8 positions match TRBD1. Trimming removed 3 bases from V and 4 bases from J; junction bases left unmatched: 7. This CDR3 is 16 amino acids long. Germline V gene data show CDR1 as LNHDA and CDR2 as SQIVND (reference sequence). The CDR3 loop reads CASSITTGVGTGELFF. As DNA, the CDR3 is TGTGCCAGTAGTATTACGACAGGGGTCGGCACCGGGGAGCTGTTTTTT.